The rows below give T cell receptor beta chains drawn from one sample of a study of cytomegalovirus exposure and HLA in healthy donors. The protocol was immunoSEQ multiplex PCR, while the TCRdb copy is restricted to in-frame clones and leaves out a portion. The sample has hundreds of thousands of clones; 75% to 90% are singletons. The sample comprised PBMCs. The receptors were gathered from a woman aged 30 to 39 in good health and CMV-seropositive. The CDR3 runs from the conserved cysteine through the conserved F or W. The D gene is left open where the match is weak. The size of a clone is reported for some rows only, either as once, few or many, or as a class for expanded clones.

d_gene: -; j_gene: TRBJ2-1; v_gene: TRBV27; len: 14; abundance: -; CDR3nt: TGTGCCAGCAGTTCTAGTGCGGATTGGGATGAGCAGTTCTTC; CDR3aa: CASSSSADWDEQFF
d_gene: TRBD1; j_gene: TRBJ1-5; v_gene: TRBV18; len: 16; abundance: -; CDR3nt: TGTGCCAGCTCACGGACAGGGGACCGTAGCAATCAGCCCCAGCATTTT; CDR3aa: CASSRTGDRSNQPQHF
d_gene: -; j_gene: TRBJ1-2; v_gene: TRBV2; len: 14; abundance: -; CDR3nt: TGTGCCAGCAGTGATAACAGGGATATCTATGGCTACACCTTC; CDR3aa: CASSDNRDIYGYTF
d_gene: -; j_gene: TRBJ2-2; v_gene: TRBV27; len: 14; abundance: -; CDR3nt: TGTGCCAGCAGTAGACTTACGAACACCGGGGAGCTGTTTTTT; CDR3aa: CASSRLTNTGELFF
d_gene: TRBD2; j_gene: TRBJ2-3; v_gene: TRBV5-1; len: 17; abundance: -; CDR3nt: TGCGCCAGCAGCAGAGAGGGACTAGCGGGAATGGGGTATACGCAGTATTTT; CDR3aa: CASSREGLAGMGYTQYF
d_gene: TRBD2; j_gene: TRBJ2-7; v_gene: TRBV6-5; len: 14; abundance: -; CDR3nt: TGTGCCAGCAGTTCCGGGACTAGCGGGAGCGAGCAGTACTTC; CDR3aa: CASSSGTSGSEQYF
d_gene: -; j_gene: TRBJ1-2; v_gene: TRBV21-1; len: 14; abundance: -; CDR3nt: TGTGCCAGCAGCAAGGGGAGGGGGAGGTATGGCTACACCTTC; CDR3aa: CASSKGRGRYGYTF
d_gene: TRBD1; j_gene: TRBJ2-7; v_gene: TRBV30; len: 13; abundance: -; CDR3nt: TGTGCCTGGGGCCGGGACAGCTCCTACGAGCAGTACTTC; CDR3aa: CAWGRDSSYEQYF
d_gene: -; j_gene: TRBJ1-1; v_gene: TRBV5-1; len: 15; abundance: -; CDR3nt: TGCGCCAGCAGCTTGGCCGGGATCGTGGGGACTGAAGCCTTCTTT; CDR3aa: CASSLAGIVGTEAFF
d_gene: TRBD1; j_gene: TRBJ2-7; v_gene: TRBV4-2; len: 15; abundance: -; CDR3nt: TGTGCCAGCAGCCAAGAAATCGGAGACAGGGGCGAGCAGTACTTC; CDR3aa: CASSQEIGDRGEQYF
d_gene: -; j_gene: TRBJ2-2; v_gene: TRBV5-1; len: 15; abundance: -; CDR3nt: TGCGCCAGCAGCACCGCTAGTGGGAACACCGGGGAGCTGTTTTTT; CDR3aa: CASSTASGNTGELFF
d_gene: TRBD1; j_gene: TRBJ1-1; v_gene: TRBV2; len: 14; abundance: -; CDR3nt: TGTGCCAGCAGGATACAGGGGGTGAACACTGAAGCTTTCTTT; CDR3aa: CASRIQGVNTEAFF
d_gene: TRBD1; j_gene: TRBJ2-7; v_gene: TRBV7-8; len: 15; abundance: -; CDR3nt: TGTGCCAGCAGCTTAGCGGACAGGGGCTCCTACGAGCAGTACTTC; CDR3aa: CASSLADRGSYEQYF
d_gene: TRBD2; j_gene: TRBJ2-3; v_gene: TRBV19; len: 14; abundance: -; CDR3nt: TGTGCCAGTAGTATAATAGCGGGATCAGATACGCAGTATTTT; CDR3aa: CASSIIAGSDTQYF
d_gene: -; j_gene: TRBJ2-5; v_gene: TRBV5-1; len: 13; abundance: -; CDR3nt: TGCGCCAGCAGCCGGGGTTGGACGGAGACCCAGTACTTC; CDR3aa: CASSRGWTETQYF
d_gene: TRBD2; j_gene: TRBJ2-7; v_gene: TRBV25-1; len: 14; abundance: -; CDR3nt: TGTGCCAGCCAAGCCGCGGGAGTCGCCTACGAGCAGTACTTC; CDR3aa: CASQAAGVAYEQYF
d_gene: -; j_gene: TRBJ2-7; v_gene: TRBV11-2; len: 11; abundance: -; CDR3nt: TGTGCCAGCAGCTTACTGAGGGAGCAGTACTTC; CDR3aa: CASSLLREQYF
d_gene: TRBD1; j_gene: TRBJ1-4; v_gene: TRBV7-2; len: 14; abundance: -; CDR3nt: TGTGCCAGCACTATCCGGGACAGTAATGAAAAACTGTTTTTT; CDR3aa: CASTIRDSNEKLFF
d_gene: TRBD1; j_gene: TRBJ1-1; v_gene: TRBV2; len: 13; abundance: -; CDR3nt: TGTGCCGGCGACAGGGTAATGAACACTGAAGCTTTCTTT; CDR3aa: CAGDRVMNTEAFF
d_gene: -; j_gene: TRBJ2-1; v_gene: TRBV10-1; len: 14; abundance: -; CDR3nt: TGCGCCAGCAGTGTAGAGGTGGCCTACAATGAGCAGTTCTTC; CDR3aa: CASSVEVAYNEQFF
d_gene: -; j_gene: TRBJ1-4; v_gene: TRBV25-1; len: 11; abundance: once; CDR3nt: TGTGCCAGCAGTGTATTTGAAAAACTGTTTTTT; CDR3aa: CASSVFEKLFF
d_gene: TRBD2; j_gene: TRBJ2-1; v_gene: TRBV27; len: 16; abundance: -; CDR3nt: TGTGCCAGCAGTAGACTAGCGGGACAAGGGGACAATGAGCAGTTCTTC; CDR3aa: CASSRLAGQGDNEQFF
d_gene: TRBD2; j_gene: TRBJ2-1; v_gene: TRBV19; len: 15; abundance: -; CDR3nt: TGTGCCAGTAGTCCCCGACTAGCGGGAGGCTATGAGCAGTTCTTC; CDR3aa: CASSPRLAGGYEQFF
d_gene: -; j_gene: TRBJ2-7; v_gene: TRBV10-3; len: 15; abundance: -; CDR3nt: TGTGCCATTAGTGGGGCGGAGAGGGAGTTCTACGAGCAGTACTTC; CDR3aa: CAISGAEREFYEQYF
d_gene: -; j_gene: TRBJ1-1; v_gene: TRBV5-1; len: 14; abundance: -; CDR3nt: TGCGCCAGCAGCTTGATAACAGCTAACACTGAAGCTTTCTTT; CDR3aa: CASSLITANTEAFF
d_gene: -; j_gene: TRBJ1-3; v_gene: TRBV10-3; len: 16; abundance: -; CDR3nt: TGTGCCATCAGTGAGTCGGGGGGATCAGCTGGAAACACCATATATTTT; CDR3aa: CAISESGGSAGNTIYF